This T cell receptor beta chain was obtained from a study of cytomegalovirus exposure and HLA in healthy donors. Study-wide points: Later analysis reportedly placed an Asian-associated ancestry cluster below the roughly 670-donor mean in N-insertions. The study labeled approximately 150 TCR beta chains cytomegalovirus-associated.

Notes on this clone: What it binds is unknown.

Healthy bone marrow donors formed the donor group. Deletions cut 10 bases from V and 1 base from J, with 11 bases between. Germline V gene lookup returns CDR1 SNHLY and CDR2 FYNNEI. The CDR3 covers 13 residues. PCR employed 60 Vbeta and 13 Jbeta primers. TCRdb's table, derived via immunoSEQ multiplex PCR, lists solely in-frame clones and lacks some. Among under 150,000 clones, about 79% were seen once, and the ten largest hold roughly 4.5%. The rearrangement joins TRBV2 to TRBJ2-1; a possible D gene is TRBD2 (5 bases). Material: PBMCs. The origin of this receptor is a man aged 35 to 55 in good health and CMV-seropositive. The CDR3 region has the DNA TGTGCCACGCGGGTCTCATCCTACAATGAGCAGTTCTTC. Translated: CATRVSSYNEQFF.